Included here is one T cell receptor (beta chain) sequence, with context. This clonotype was counted a few times. This receptor's antigen is unknown. Base-call qualities are not available, and no considerably larger clone is one nucleotide away. Receptor libraries were prepared by 5' RACE. TCRdb shows the sequencer as Illumina HiSeq 2500. The second PCR ran for roughly 7 to 11 cycles and used a J-beta primer mix along with a sample-barcoded 5' primer. A template-switch 5' adaptor carrying 12 random nucleotides introduced a unique molecular identifier onto each TCR beta cDNA molecule. Each sample yielded at least 2.5 million CDR3-containing paired-end reads. First-strand cDNA synthesis was performed from all RNA using the Mint cDNA synthesis kit, with priming by a TRBC-specific oligonucleotide. Following uracil-DNA glycosylase treatment, all cDNA underwent a first 18-cycle PCR with the universal primers M1SS and BC2_uni_R. Per the source publication's procedure: Each sample was normalized by randomly selecting 1 million high-quality reads, each carrying a distinct molecular identifier. Instead of being binned into consensus sequences, reads with shared molecular identifiers were discarded. MiTCR, with a Q25 quality threshold and the strictest error-elimination algorithm, was used for CDR3 identification, clonotype clustering and error correction. Lower-bound total TCR beta diversity was estimated with a nonparametric unseen species model using Euler transformation. Starting from the raw public reads, TCRdb applied fastp trimming at Q25, assembled clones with MiXCR and retained in-frame beta chains. CDR3 protein duplicates are merged, each entry listing the most common genes and DNA. TCRdb's processing, not the study's, gives the V and J calls here. The sample table holds 720,000 or so distinct CDR3 sequences, of which roughly two fifths were seen once. The ten largest clones add up to around 32% of the sample.

The sample comes from a study of blood T cells in healthy people across ages (dated by TCRdb to the mid-2010s). Regarding the complete study: In model experiments, roughly one uniquely barcoded TCR beta cDNA molecule per two T cells was captured by template switching. Age-related changes in TCR beta repertoire diversity were measured in the study by deep sequencing normalized with unique cDNA molecular identifiers. Four age groups were formed from the donors: young (average roughly 16 years), middle-aged (approximately 41), aged (about 68) and long-lived (about 75). Donors of different ages were randomly distributed across sequencing lanes to avoid experimental bias. For two donors (one aged 18 to 30 and one aged 80 or older), the study analyzed two additional independent replicas of 1 million unique cDNA reads from the same blood draw. Study-wide findings and limitations: Total diversity estimates from one million sequenced T cells were considered lower bounds and underestimates. Bulk unsorted PBMC profiling prevented conclusive comparison of naive and antigen-experienced compartments. Compared with the aged group, more naive CD4+ T cells, fewer expanded clones and increased TCR diversity were shown by the long-lived group, suggesting age selection. Observed TCR beta diversity per million T cells fell roughly linearly with age, and a significant reduction was already apparent by age roughly 41. Because the CMV infection status of the donors was unknown, age-related changes in expanded clonotypes may potentially have been confounded. Observed TCR beta diversity correlated strongly with the percentage of naive T cells measured by flow cytometry.

Donors were a few dozen systemically healthy Caucasian individuals from Russia aged roughly 6 to 100 years. Each donor gave 8 to 10 milliliters of peripheral blood, drawn into EDTA-treated Vacutainer tubes. PBMCs were isolated by Ficoll-Paque density-gradient centrifugation, with at least 7 million obtained per sample. Total RNA, at least 5 micrograms per sample, was extracted from PBMCs with Trizol reagent. For every donor, an aliquot of PBMCs went through flow cytometry to measure the percentages of naive CD45RAhigh/CD27high T cells. From its cysteine to its phenylalanine, the CDR3 spans 12 amino acids. Only CDR3 DNA remains: 36 bases, in frame from the first base. Sequences DFQATT (CDR1) and SNEGSKA (CDR2) are obtained from the germline V gene (reference sequence). V is cut by 2 bases and J by 6 bases, and the space between the germline ends is 9 bases.

Sample: blood. This chain joins TRBV20-1 to TRBJ2-3, and possibly TRBD2, on 5 matching bases. The sequence derives from an elderly man in good health. The DNA reads as follows: TGCAGTGCTAGATCCGGGGTGGATACGCAGTATTTT. It translates as CSARSGVDTQYF.